The next 10 T cell receptor beta chains were all read from a single sample in a study of T cell changes during pregnancy in multiple sclerosis. TCRdb's copy holds only in-frame clones and misses some; the assay was immunoSEQ multiplex PCR. There are some 130,000 clones in the sample; 90% to 98% occur only once, and around 0.4% lies in the top ten. Source: peripheral blood, taken after pregnancy. The receptors stem from a female donor with multiple sclerosis, enrolled in a pregnancy study.

This chain connects TRBV4-1 to TRBJ1-1; D might be TRBD1 (5 bases). The germline CDR1 and CDR2 sequences are MGHRA and YSYEKL. CDR3 length: 16 amino acids. Trimming removed 0 bases at V and 11 bases at J, with 22 bases between. The CDR3 DNA is TGCGCCAGCAGCCAAGATCAGCCAGGGCCCGAAGTTGGGGCTTTCTTT. Protein product: CASSQDQPGPEVGAFF.

The rearrangement uses TRBV7-8 and TRBJ2-1; TRBD2 agrees at 7 bases. Trimming at V came to 0 bases and at J to 0 bases, leaving 5 bases not matched to a gene. This CDR3 has 17 residues. Germline V gene sequence: CDR1 SGHVS, CDR2 FQNEAQ. CDR3 nucleotides: TGTGCCAGCAGCTTAGCGGGAGGGCCCGTCTCCTACAATGAGCAGTTCTTC. Amino acids: CASSLAGGPVSYNEQFF. Together with reference TRBV7-8 and TRBJ2-1, the CDR3 gives the full variable domain: GAGVSQSPRYKVAKRGQDVALRCDPISGHVSLFWYQQALGQGPEFLTYFQNEAQLDKSGLPSDRFFAERPEGSVSTLKIQRTQQEDSAVYLCASSLAGGPVSYNEQFFGPGTRLTVL.

This sequence joins TRBV7-9 and TRBJ2-3, with D hard to call. CDR3 size: 16 residues. Trimming stripped 3 bases from V and 3 bases from J, with 16 bases between. CDR1 is SEHNR and CDR2 is FQNEAQ in the germline V gene (reference sequence). CDR3 in amino acids: CASSFRWQEVTDTQYF. The DNA of the CDR3 is TGTGCCAGCAGCTTTAGGTGGCAGGAAGTAACAGATACGCAGTATTTT.

The chain combines TRBV13 with TRBJ2-1; 9 positions match TRBD1. The germline gives CDR1 PRHDT, CDR2 FYEKMQ (reference sequence). The CDR3 runs to 14 residues. Trimming took 7 bases from V and 10 from J; bases not matched to a gene: 11. The CDR3 loop is CASTLGTGLKEQFF. DNA of the CDR3: TGTGCCAGCACCCTCGGGACAGGGTTAAAGGAGCAGTTCTTC.

The genes are TRBV5-1 and TRBJ2-2, with 11 bases lining up with TRBD1. This CDR3 region has 14 residues. V shed 7 bases and J 5 bases; nucleotides not matched to a gene: 4. Germline CDR1 is SGHRS and CDR2 is YFSETQ. DNA for the CDR3: TGCGCCAGCTGGGACAGGGGGAGGACCGGGGAGCTGTTTTTT. Its translation is CASWDRGRTGELFF. Complete variable domain (other parts from reference TRBV5-1 and TRBJ2-2): KAGVTQTPRYLIKTRGQQVTLSCSPISGHRSVSWYQQTPGQGLQFLFEYFSETQRNKGNFPGRFSGRQFSNSRSEMNVSTLELGDSALYLCASWDRGRTGELFFGEGSRLTVL.

This clone appeared a single time. The V gene is TRBV30, the J gene TRBJ2-5, with 8 bases identical to TRBD1. The J call is uncertain, as TRBJ2-7 better fits the DNA end. The V gene's germline CDR1 is GTSNPN and CDR2 SVGIG (reference sequence). The length of the CDR3 is 16 residues. The CDR3 loop is CAWSVRARDRFYEQYF. CDR3 coding DNA: TGTGCCTGGAGTGTAAGGGCCCGGGACAGGTTCTACGAGCAGTACTTC.

This clone was seen once. The V gene is TRBV7-9, the J gene TRBJ2-7; TRBD1 matches 8 bases. CDR3 length: 15 residues. The germline gives CDR1 SEHNR, CDR2 FQNEAQ (reference sequence). V lost 4 bases and J lost 2; bases outside the gene matches: 7. In nucleotides, the CDR3 is TGTGCCAGCAGCTCCCCCGGACAGGGCCCCTACGAGCAGTACTTC. Protein product: CASSSPGQGPYEQYF. The variable domain in full, with the rest retrieved from reference TRBV7-9 and TRBJ2-7, is DTGVSQNPRHKITKRGQNVTFRCDPISEHNRLYWYRQTLGQGPEFLTYFQNEAQLEKSRLLSDRFSAERPKGSFSTLEIQRTEQGDSAMYLCASSSPGQGPYEQYFGPGTRLTVT.

The chain combines TRBV19 with TRBJ2-1; 8 bases agree with TRBD2. Per the germline V gene, CDR1 is LNHDA and CDR2 is SQIVND (reference sequence). J gave up 2 bases and V 10 bases, and 10 bases lay outside the gene matches. There are 15 residues in the CDR3. The CDR3 sequence: CAISAGASPYNEQFF. DNA for the CDR3: TGTGCCATCTCAGCGGGGGCCAGTCCCTACAATGAGCAGTTCTTC.

The chain joins TRBV5-4 to TRBJ1-2; 7 bases line up with TRBD1. V trimming: 4 bases; J trimming: 8 bases; junction bases outside the gene matches: 8. The CDR3 covers 13 residues. The germline gives CDR1 SGHNT, CDR2 YYREEE (reference sequence). CDR3 amino acids: CASSRDRVPGYTF. The DNA for the CDR3 is TGTGCCAGCAGCCGAGACAGGGTACCAGGCTACACCTTC. The variable domain in full, completed from reference TRBV5-4 and TRBJ1-2, reads ETGVTQSPTHLIKTRGQQVTLRCSSQSGHNTVSWYQQALGQGPQFIFQYYREEENGRGNFPPRFSGLQFPNYSSELNVNALELDDSALYLCASSRDRVPGYTFGSGTRLTVV.

This chain links TRBV19 with TRBJ2-1; weak D call: TRBD1 (6 bases). V was trimmed by 3 bases and J by 2 bases, leaving 14 bases between them. In germline, CDR1 is LNHDA, CDR2 SQIVND (reference sequence). The CDR3 covers 16 residues. The CDR3: CASSINTGQAYNEQFF. CDR3 DNA: TGTGCCAGTAGTATCAACACAGGGCAGGCCTACAATGAGCAGTTCTTC. The full variable domain, in which reference TRBV19 and TRBJ2-1 provide the parts outside the CDR3, is DGGITQSPKYLFRKEGQNVTLSCEQNLNHDAMYWYRQDPGQGLRLIYYSQIVNDFQKGDIAEGYSVSREKKESFPLTVTSAQKNPTAFYLCASSINTGQAYNEQFFGPGTRLTVL.